This entry lists 7 T cell receptor beta chains sequenced from one sample in a study of beta chain features in type 1 diabetes. Findings and caveats of the study: There was a moderate but significant shortening of TCRB CDR3s in all four CD4+ subsets of Type 1 diabetes patients.

cDNA synthesis used the whole RNA isolate, giving expressed TCRB sequences. The data were produced by immunoSEQ multiplex PCR, yet TCRdb's version contains in-frame clones alone and is incomplete. The table records about 170,000 clones, approximately 8.1% of them present only once. Their recognized antigens are unknown. Sequencing used central memory CD4+ T cells from blood. These receptors came from a woman aged 40 to 50 with type 1 diabetes.

The genes are TRBV18 and TRBJ2-7; TRBD1 agrees at 8 bases. CDR1 is KGHSH and CDR2 is LQKENI in the germline V gene. V lost 4 bases, J lost 7 bases, and 6 bases stayed unmatched. This CDR3 comprises 13 residues. Here the CDR3 reads CASSRTGQREQYF. The CDR3 coding sequence is TGTGCCAGCTCACGGACAGGGCAGAGAGAGCAGTACTTC.

The rearrangement uses TRBV28 and TRBJ2-6; D gene unclear. This CDR3 is built from 17 residues. Trimming stripped 2 bases from V and 0 bases from J, with 11 bases between. From germline, CDR1 is MDHEN and CDR2 SYDVKM. Written as DNA, the CDR3 is TGTGCCAGCAGTTTACCCTTCGGAGACTCTGGGGCCAACGTCCTGACTTTC. Protein: CASSLPFGDSGANVLTF.

The chain carries TRBV5-6 and TRBJ2-5, with D tentatively TRBD2 (5 bases). Germline values: CDR1 SGHDT, CDR2 YYEEEE. The V gene lost 0 bases and the J gene lost 1 base, with 10 bases spanning the gap. CDR3 size: 15 residues. The CDR3 nucleotides are TGTGCCAGCAGCTTGGGTCTGAGGGCCCAAGAGACCCAGTACTTC. This translates into CASSLGLRAQETQYF.

This clone has a handful of counts. J is TRBJ2-3 and V is TRBV10-3, with D uncertain. There are 13 residues in the CDR3. Per germline, CDR1 ENHRY and CDR2 SYGVKD. Trimming stripped 8 bases from V and 0 bases from J, with 9 bases between. CDR3 bases: TGTGCCATCGGTCGGTCCAGCACAGATACGCAGTATTTT. The encoded protein is CAIGRSSTDTQYF.

This clone was seen a few times. CDR3 amino acids: CASSINREDQAFF. The CDR3 nucleotides read TGTGCCAGCAGCATTAACAGGGAAGACCAAGCTTTCTTT. This chain uses TRBV5-4 with TRBJ1-1; TRBD1 is a possible D gene (6 bases). This CDR3 spans 13 amino acids. Germline V gene lookup returns CDR1 SGHNT and CDR2 YYREEE (reference sequence). V gave up 4 bases and J gave up 9 bases, with 16 bases separating them.

This chain joins TRBV2 and TRBJ2-1, with D maybe TRBD2 (7 bases). This CDR3 has 15 residues. The germline gives CDR1 SNHLY, CDR2 FYNNEI. V lost 6 bases and J 6 bases, leaving 18 bases between the germline ends. CDR3 bases: TGTGCCAGCAGAGAGGGGGACTACGGACCCAATGAGCAGTTCTTC. Translated: CASREGDYGPNEQFF.

The V call is TRBV5-4, the J call TRBJ1-2; TRBD1 matches 8 bases. Trimming at V came to 3 bases and at J to 3 bases, leaving 1 base not matched to a gene. CDR3 length: 13 amino acids. Germline lookup yields CDR1 SGHNT and CDR2 YYREEE (reference sequence). In DNA, the CDR3 is TGTGCCAGCAGCTCGACAGGGGACTATGGCTACACCTTC. It yields the protein CASSSTGDYGYTF.